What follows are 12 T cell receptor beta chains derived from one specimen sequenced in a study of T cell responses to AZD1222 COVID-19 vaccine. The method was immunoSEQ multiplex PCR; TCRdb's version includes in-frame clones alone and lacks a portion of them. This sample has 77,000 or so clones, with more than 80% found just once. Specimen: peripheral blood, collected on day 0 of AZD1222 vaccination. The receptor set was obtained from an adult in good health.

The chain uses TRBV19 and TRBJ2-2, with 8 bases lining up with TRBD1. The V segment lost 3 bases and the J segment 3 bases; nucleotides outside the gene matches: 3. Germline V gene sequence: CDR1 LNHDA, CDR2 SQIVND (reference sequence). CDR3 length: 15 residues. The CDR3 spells CASSMMGQDTGELFF. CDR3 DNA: TGTGCCAGTAGTATGATGGGACAGGACACCGGGGAGCTGTTTTTT.

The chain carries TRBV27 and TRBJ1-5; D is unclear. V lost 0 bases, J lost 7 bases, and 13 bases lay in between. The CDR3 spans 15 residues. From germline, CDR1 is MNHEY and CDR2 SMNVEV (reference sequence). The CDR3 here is CASSLSFGLGQPQHF. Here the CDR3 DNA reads TGTGCCAGCAGTTTATCGTTCGGCCTCGGGCAGCCCCAGCATTTT.

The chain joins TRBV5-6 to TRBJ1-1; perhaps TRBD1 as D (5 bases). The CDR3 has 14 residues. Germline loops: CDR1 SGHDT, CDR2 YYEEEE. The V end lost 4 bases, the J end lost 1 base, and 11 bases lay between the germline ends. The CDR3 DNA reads TGTGCCAGCAGCGTCTACGGGGCGAACACTGAAGCTTTCTTT. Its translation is CASSVYGANTEAFF.

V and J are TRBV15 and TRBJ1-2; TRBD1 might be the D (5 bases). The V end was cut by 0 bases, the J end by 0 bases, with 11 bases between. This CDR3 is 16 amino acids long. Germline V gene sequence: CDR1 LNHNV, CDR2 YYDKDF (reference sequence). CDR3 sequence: CATSRDGGNSNYGYTF. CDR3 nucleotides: TGTGCCACCAGCAGAGATGGGGGGAACTCTAACTATGGCTACACCTTC.

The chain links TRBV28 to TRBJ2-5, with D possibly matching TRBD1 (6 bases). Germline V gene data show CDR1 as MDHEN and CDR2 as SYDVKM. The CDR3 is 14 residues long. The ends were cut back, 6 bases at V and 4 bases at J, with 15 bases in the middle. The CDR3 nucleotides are TGTGCCAGCAGACCACAGGGATTCAGAGAGACCCAGTACTTC. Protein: CASRPQGFRETQYF.

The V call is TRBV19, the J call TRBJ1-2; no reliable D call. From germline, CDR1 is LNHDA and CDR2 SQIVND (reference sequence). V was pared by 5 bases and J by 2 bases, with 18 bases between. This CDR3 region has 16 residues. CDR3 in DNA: TGTGCCAGTAGTCCGGCGAGGTTTTGGGGAAACTATGGCTACACCTTC. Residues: CASSPARFWGNYGYTF.

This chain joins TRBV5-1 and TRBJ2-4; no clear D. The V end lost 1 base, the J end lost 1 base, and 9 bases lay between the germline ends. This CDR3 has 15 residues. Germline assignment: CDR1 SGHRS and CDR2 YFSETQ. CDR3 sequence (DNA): TGCGCCAGCAGCTTGTTTAGAGAGGCCAAAAACATTCAGTACTTC. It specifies CASSLFREAKNIQYF. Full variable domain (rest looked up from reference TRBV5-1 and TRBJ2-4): KAGVTQTPRYLIKTRGQQVTLSCSPISGHRSVSWYQQTPGQGLQFLFEYFSETQRNKGNFPGRFSGRQFSNSRSEMNVSTLELGDSALYLCASSLFREAKNIQYFGAGTRLSVL.

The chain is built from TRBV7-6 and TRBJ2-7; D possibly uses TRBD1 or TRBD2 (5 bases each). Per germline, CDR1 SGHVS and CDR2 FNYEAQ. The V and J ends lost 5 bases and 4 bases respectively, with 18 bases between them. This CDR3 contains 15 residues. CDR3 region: CASSPGATADYEQYF. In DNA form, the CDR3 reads TGTGCCAGCAGCCCCGGGGCTACGGCAGATTACGAGCAGTACTTC.

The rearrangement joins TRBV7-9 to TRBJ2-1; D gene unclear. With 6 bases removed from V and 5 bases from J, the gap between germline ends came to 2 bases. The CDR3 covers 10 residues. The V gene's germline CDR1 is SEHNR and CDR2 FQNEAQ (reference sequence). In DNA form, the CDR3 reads TGTGCCAGCAGGAACAATGAGCAGTTCTTC. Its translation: CASRNNEQFF.

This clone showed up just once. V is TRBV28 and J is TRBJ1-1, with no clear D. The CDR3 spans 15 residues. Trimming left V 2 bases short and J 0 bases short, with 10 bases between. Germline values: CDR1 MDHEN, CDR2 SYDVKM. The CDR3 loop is CASSLREAMNTEAFF. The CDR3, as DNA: TGTGCCAGCAGTTTACGGGAGGCCATGAACACTGAAGCTTTCTTT. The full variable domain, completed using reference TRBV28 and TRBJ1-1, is DVKVTQSSRYLVKRTGEKVFLECVQDMDHENMFWYRQDPGLGLRLIYFSYDVKMKEKGDIPEGYSVSREKKERFSLILESASTNQTSMYLCASSLREAMNTEAFFGQGTRLTVV.

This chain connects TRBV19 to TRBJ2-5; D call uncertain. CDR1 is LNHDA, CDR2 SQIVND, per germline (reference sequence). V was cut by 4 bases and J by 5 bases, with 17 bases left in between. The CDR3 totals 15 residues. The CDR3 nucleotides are TGTGCCAGTAGTACCTCCTTAGCTCTCGGCGAGACCCAGTACTTC. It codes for CASSTSLALGETQYF.

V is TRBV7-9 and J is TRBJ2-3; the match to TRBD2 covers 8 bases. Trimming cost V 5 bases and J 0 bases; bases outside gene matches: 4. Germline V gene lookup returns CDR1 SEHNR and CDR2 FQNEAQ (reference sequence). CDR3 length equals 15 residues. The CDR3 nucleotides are TGTGCCAGCAGCACCGGGGGGGTTAGCACAGATACGCAGTATTTT. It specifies CASSTGGVSTDTQYF.